These 16 T cell receptor beta chains were sequenced from one sample in a study of response to subunit inactivated influenza vaccine. TCRdb re-derived calls from the RT-PCR reads in MiXCR, one entry per CDR3 protein. The sample has around 530,000 distinct CDR3 sequences; about 12% are singletons. The specimen comprised PBMCs from blood, sampled on the day of vaccination. The receptors stem from a man aged 45 to 65 who received an inactivated influenza vaccine.

This chain uses TRBV7-2 with TRBJ1-5; 10 bases are a match to TRBD1. The CDR3 loop spans 15 amino acids. V lost 3 bases to trimming and J lost 6 bases; unmatched junction nucleotides: 5. Germline V gene data show CDR1 as SGHTA and CDR2 as FQGNSA. In DNA, the CDR3 is TGTGCCAGCAGCTTGCTGGGACAGGGGATTCAGCCCCAGCATTTT. Protein: CASSLLGQGIQPQHF. The entire variable domain, with the rest obtained from reference TRBV7-2 and TRBJ1-5, is as follows: GAGVSQSPSNKVTEKGKDVELRCDPISGHTALYWYRQSLGQGLEFLIYFQGNSAPDKSGLPSDRFSAERTGGSVSTLTIQRTQQEDSAVYLCASSLLGQGIQPQHFGDGTRLSIL.

The chain is built from TRBV7-2 and TRBJ2-7; D is undetermined. Trimming shortened V by 7 bases and J by 0 bases, and 13 bases separated the two germline ends. The length of the CDR3 is 14 residues. Germline-derived CDR1 and CDR2 are SGHTA and FQGNSA. CDR3 bases: TGTGCCAGCATCTCGGGTCTCAGCTCCTACGAGCAGTACTTC. This translates into CASISGLSSYEQYF.

The rearrangement uses TRBV7-9 and TRBJ2-7; D is possibly TRBD2 (5 bases). Trimming took off 8 bases at V and 7 bases at J, with 15 bases between the two ends. The CDR3 spans 12 residues. Germline assignment: CDR1 SEHNR and CDR2 FQNEAQ (reference sequence). Written as DNA, the CDR3 is TGTGCCAGCGCAGACCGTCCGGGGGAGCAGTACTTC. Protein product: CASADRPGEQYF.

This rearrangement joins TRBV12-3 or TRBV12-4 to TRBJ2-2; weak D call: TRBD1 (5 bases). The CDR3 is 14 residues long. Trimming took off 6 bases at V and 0 bases at J, with 8 bases between the two ends. The CDR3 DNA follows: TGTGCCAGCAGCCGACAGACGAACACCGGGGAGCTGTTTTTT. Amino acid sequence: CASSRQTNTGELFF.

This clonotype was seen repeatedly, ten times or more. V usage is TRBV25-1 and J usage is TRBJ2-5; D is possibly TRBD1 (6 bases). CDR1 MGHDK and CDR2 SYGVNS come from the germline V gene. V lost 7 bases, J lost 1 base, and 19 bases lay in between. This CDR3 has 16 amino acids. CDR3 amino acids: CASKRADSLIQETQYF. The CDR3 nucleotides read TGTGCCAGCAAACGCGCGGACAGCCTTATCCAAGAGACCCAGTACTTC.

Many counts were recorded for this clonotype. The chain combines TRBV5-6 with TRBJ2-2; TRBD1 aligns across 8 bases. Germline values: CDR1 SGHDT, CDR2 YYEEEE. Trimming at V came to 0 bases and at J to 3 bases, leaving 16 bases not matched to a gene. The CDR3 sequence is 20 residues long. This chain's CDR3 is CASSLVIRWGQDEDTGELFF. The CDR3 region has the DNA TGTGCCAGCAGCTTGGTTATTCGGTGGGGACAGGACGAGGACACCGGGGAGCTGTTTTTT.

This clonotype was seen more than once but under ten times. The J gene is TRBJ1-1, the V gene TRBV12-3 or TRBV12-4; D remains ambiguous. The CDR3 has 13 residues. Trimming cost V 5 bases and J 2 bases, with 9 bases left between them. The CDR3, as DNA: TGTGCCAGCAGTCCGGGCAAAAACACTGAAGCTTTCTTT. Amino acids: CASSPGKNTEAFF.

Many counts were recorded for this clonotype. The chain links TRBV12-3 or TRBV12-4 to TRBJ2-2, with D unresolved. This CDR3 has 15 amino acids. Trimming shortened V by 2 bases and J by 0 bases, and 7 bases separated the two germline ends. CDR3 sequence: CASSLKSANTGELFF. Written as DNA, the CDR3 is TGTGCCAGCAGTTTAAAGTCGGCGAACACCGGGGAGCTGTTTTTT.

In its sample, this clonotype was seen many times. In DNA form, the CDR3 reads TGCGCCAGCAGCCAAGATCGCGTTAGCACAGATACGCAGTATTTT. Encoded protein: CASSQDRVSTDTQYF. The gene calls are TRBV4-3 and TRBJ2-3; D remains ambiguous. Looked up from germline, CDR1 is LGHNA and CDR2 is YSLEER. With 0 bases removed from V and 0 bases from J, the gap between germline ends came to 7 bases. The CDR3 has 15 residues.

This clonotype was picked up many times. V and J are TRBV6-1 and TRBJ2-1; D is perhaps TRBD2 (6 bases). Germline lookup yields CDR1 MNHNS and CDR2 SASEGT. With 8 bases removed from V and 7 bases from J, the gap between germline ends came to 18 bases. There are 14 residues in the CDR3. The CDR3 bases are TGTGCCAGCCTGGAGCGGGTCCGTGGTAATGAGCAGTTCTTC. As protein: CASLERVRGNEQFF.

The chain uses TRBV7-9 and TRBJ2-6; TRBD2 is a possible D gene (7 bases). The CDR3 length is 17 residues. From germline, CDR1 is SEHNR and CDR2 FQNEAQ (reference sequence). The germline V and J ends were trimmed by 5 bases and 2 bases, with 16 bases remaining between them. This CDR3 is CASSAWGGQTGANVLTF. The CDR3 DNA sequence: TGTGCCAGCAGCGCTTGGGGGGGCCAAACTGGGGCCAACGTCCTGACTTTC.

The rearrangement links TRBV29-1 to TRBJ2-5, with D perhaps matching TRBD2 (6 bases). The CDR3 is 14 amino acids. The V gene's germline CDR1 is SQVTM and CDR2 ANQGSEA. V gave up 0 bases and J gave up 3 bases, with 11 bases separating them. CDR3 loop: CSVEDRGLEETQYF. The CDR3 DNA sequence: TGCAGCGTTGAAGATAGGGGACTGGAAGAGACCCAGTACTTC.

Concerning this clonotype itself: This clone may be a read error of a much larger clone one base away. This chain uses TRBV20-1 with TRBJ2-1; 10 bases line up with TRBD2. V shed 6 bases, J shed 1 base, and the junction held 3 bases outside the gene matches. The CDR3 length is 14 residues. Per the germline V gene, CDR1 is DFQATT and CDR2 is SNEGSKA (reference sequence). The CDR3 sequence is CSASGLASYNEQFF. CDR3 nucleotides: TGCAGTGCGTCGGGACTAGCGTCCTACAATGAGCAGTTCTTC.

This clonotype has just a few counts. The chain is built from TRBV2 and TRBJ2-7; TRBD1 is a possible D gene (5 bases). The CDR3 totals 14 residues. CDR1 and CDR2 (germline): SNHLY, FYNNEI. V lost 2 bases, J lost 2 bases, and 10 bases lay in between. CDR3 protein: CASSETTVTYEQYF. CDR3 coding DNA: TGTGCCAGCAGTGAAACGACAGTGACCTACGAGCAGTACTTC.

CDR3 sequence reads: CATSDPDRYTDTQYF. CDR3 nucleotide sequence: TGTGCCACCAGTGATCCGGACCGATACACAGATACGCAGTATTTT. J is TRBJ2-3 and V is TRBV24-1; D call uncertain. The CDR3 extends over 15 amino acids. Germline values: CDR1 KGHDR, CDR2 SFDVKD. Trimming shortened V by 3 bases and J by 2 bases, and 11 bases separated the two germline ends.

The chain couples TRBV20-1 to TRBJ2-6, with TRBD1 identical over 10 bases. This CDR3 comprises 17 residues. From germline, CDR1 is DFQATT and CDR2 SNEGSKA (reference sequence). Trimming took 4 bases from V and 0 from J; bases not matched to a gene: 6. CDR3 sequence reads: CSAKAGQGISGANVLTF. CDR3 bases: TGCAGTGCTAAGGCGGGACAGGGGATCTCTGGGGCCAACGTCCTGACTTTC.